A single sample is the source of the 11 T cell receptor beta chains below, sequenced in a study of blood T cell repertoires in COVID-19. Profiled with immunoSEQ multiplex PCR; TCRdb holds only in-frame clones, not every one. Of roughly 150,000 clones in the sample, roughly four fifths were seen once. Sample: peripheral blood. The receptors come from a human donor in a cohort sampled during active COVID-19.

The CDR3 sequence is CASSPLGGRGNQPQHF. The DNA for the CDR3 is TGTGCCAGCAGCCCCTTGGGGGGGAGAGGCAATCAGCCCCAGCATTTT. V usage is TRBV7-2 and J usage is TRBJ1-5, with D tentatively TRBD1 (5 bases). The CDR3 is 16 residues long. Trimming pared 5 bases from V and 2 bases from J, leaving 16 bases between. In germline, CDR1 is SGHTA, CDR2 FQGNSA.

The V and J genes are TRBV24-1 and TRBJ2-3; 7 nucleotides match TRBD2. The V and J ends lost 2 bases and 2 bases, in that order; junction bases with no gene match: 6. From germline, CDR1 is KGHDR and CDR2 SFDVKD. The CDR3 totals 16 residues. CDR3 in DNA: TGTGCCACCAGTGATTCGGCACTAGCGATCACAGATACGCAGTATTTT. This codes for CATSDSALAITDTQYF.

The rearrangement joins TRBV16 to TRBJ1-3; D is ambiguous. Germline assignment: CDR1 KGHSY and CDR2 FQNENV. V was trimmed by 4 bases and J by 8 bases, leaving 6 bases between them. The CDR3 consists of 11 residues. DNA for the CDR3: TGTGCCAGCAGCCGTAGTCACACCATATATTTT. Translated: CASSRSHTIYF.

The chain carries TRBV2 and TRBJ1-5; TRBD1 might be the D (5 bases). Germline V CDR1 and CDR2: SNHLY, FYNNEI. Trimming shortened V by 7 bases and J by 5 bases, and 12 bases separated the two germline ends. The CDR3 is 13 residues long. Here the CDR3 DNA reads TGTGCCAGCATGGAGGGGCGAGATCAGCCCCAGCATTTT. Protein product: CASMEGRDQPQHF.

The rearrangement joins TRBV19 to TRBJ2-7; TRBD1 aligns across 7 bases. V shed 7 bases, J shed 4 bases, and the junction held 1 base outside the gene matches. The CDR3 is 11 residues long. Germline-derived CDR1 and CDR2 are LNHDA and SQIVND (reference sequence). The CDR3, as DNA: TGTGCCAGTAAGGGACAGTACGAGCAGTACTTC. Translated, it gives CASKGQYEQYF.

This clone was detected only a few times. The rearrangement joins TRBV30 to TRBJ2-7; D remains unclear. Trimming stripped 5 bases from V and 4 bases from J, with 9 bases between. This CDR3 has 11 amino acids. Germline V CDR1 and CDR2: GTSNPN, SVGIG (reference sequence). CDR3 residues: CAWGSSYEQYF. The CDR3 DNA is TGTGCCTGGGGGTCTTCGTACGAGCAGTACTTC.

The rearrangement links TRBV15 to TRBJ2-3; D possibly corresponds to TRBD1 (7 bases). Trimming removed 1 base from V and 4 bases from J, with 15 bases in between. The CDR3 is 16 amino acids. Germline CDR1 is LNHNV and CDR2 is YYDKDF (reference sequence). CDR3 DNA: TGTGCCACCAGCAGAGGACAGGGAGGAGGGTCAGATACGCAGTATTTT. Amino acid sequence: CATSRGQGGGSDTQYF.

The CDR3 loop is CASSVSVGETQYF. The CDR3 DNA reads as TGTGCCAGCAGCGTTAGCGTGGGCGAGACCCAGTACTTC. The V gene is TRBV9, the J gene TRBJ2-5; a weak D match, TRBD2 (5 bases). There are 13 residues in the CDR3. The V gene's germline CDR1 is SGDLS and CDR2 YYNGEE. The germline V and J ends were trimmed by 2 bases and 5 bases, with 10 bases remaining between them.

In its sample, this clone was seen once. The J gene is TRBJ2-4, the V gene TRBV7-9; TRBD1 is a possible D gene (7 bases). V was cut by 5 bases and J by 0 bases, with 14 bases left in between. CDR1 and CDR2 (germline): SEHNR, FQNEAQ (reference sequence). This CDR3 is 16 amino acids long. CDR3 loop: CASSAGGNLAKNIQYF. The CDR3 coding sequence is TGTGCCAGCAGCGCAGGGGGGAATCTAGCCAAAAACATTCAGTACTTC.

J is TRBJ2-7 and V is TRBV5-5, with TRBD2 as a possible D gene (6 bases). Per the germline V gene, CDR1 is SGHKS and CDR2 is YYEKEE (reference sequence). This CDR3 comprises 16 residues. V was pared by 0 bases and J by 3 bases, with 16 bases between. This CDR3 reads CASSLVLVGGRYEQYF. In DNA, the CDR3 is TGTGCCAGCAGCTTGGTTTTGGTGGGGGGTCGCTACGAGCAGTACTTC.

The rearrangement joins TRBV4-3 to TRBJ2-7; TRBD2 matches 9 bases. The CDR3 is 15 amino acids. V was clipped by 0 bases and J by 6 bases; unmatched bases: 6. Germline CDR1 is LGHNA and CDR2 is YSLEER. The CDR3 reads CASSQDPAGGTEQYF. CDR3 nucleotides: TGCGCCAGCAGCCAAGATCCAGCGGGGGGTACCGAGCAGTACTTC.